This is a list of T cell receptor beta chains from one sample in a study of shared clonotypes between healthy human individuals. Assay used: immunoSEQ multiplex PCR; TCRdb lists only in-frame clones, some missing. This table holds around 600,000 clones, roughly 98% found once. The sequencing input was naive CD8+ T cells sorted from blood. The receptors were gathered from a man aged 25-45 years in good health. Each CDR3 is given with its conserved first and last residue. A D gene is named only where the DNA matches it firmly. Clone size is shown for a subset of rows, as once, few, many or a class of expanded clone.

v_gene,abundance,d_gene,j_gene,CDR3aa,CDR3nt
TRBV27,-,TRBD1,TRBJ1-5,CASSSGQGYSNQPQHF,TGTGCCAGCAGTTCAGGACAGGGGTATAGCAATCAGCCCCAGCATTTT
TRBV9,-,TRBD2,TRBJ2-7,CASSVEAGFYEQYF,TGTGCCAGCAGCGTAGAAGCGGGGTTCTACGAGCAGTACTTC
TRBV10-3,-,-,TRBJ2-3,CAISELGSPDTQYF,TGTGCCATCAGTGAGCTAGGATCGCCAGATACGCAGTATTTT
TRBV5-1,-,-,TRBJ2-7,CASSLEEGPYEQYF,TGCGCCAGCAGCTTGGAGGAGGGACCCTACGAGCAGTACTTC
TRBV29-1,-,-,TRBJ1-2,CSVEVPGRYGYTF,TGCAGCGTTGAGGTCCCAGGGCGGTATGGCTACACCTTC
TRBV4-1,-,-,TRBJ2-7,CASSQDLVGGLSYEQYF,TGCGCCAGCAGCCAAGATCTTGTTGGCGGACTTTCCTACGAGCAGTACTTC
TRBV28,once,TRBD1,TRBJ2-1,CASSLWADRGGNEQFF,TGTGCCAGCAGTTTATGGGCCGACAGGGGTGGCAATGAGCAGTTCTTC
TRBV2,-,-,TRBJ1-2,CASSEWQGNYGYTF,TGTGCCAGCAGTGAGTGGCAGGGGAACTATGGCTACACCTTC
TRBV5-1,once,TRBD2,TRBJ2-1,CASSLLAGVNNEQFF,TGCGCCAGCAGCCTGTTAGCGGGAGTCAACAATGAGCAGTTCTTC
TRBV7-8,-,TRBD2,TRBJ2-1,CASSFIEGLAGDEQFF,TGTGCCAGCAGCTTTATTGAGGGACTAGCAGGCGATGAGCAGTTCTTC
TRBV6-5,-,-,TRBJ1-4,CASSYSFGREGLSF,TGTGCCAGCAGTTACTCTTTCGGAAGGGAGGGACTGAGTTTT
TRBV6-5,-,-,TRBJ2-7,CASSYGGPPAYEQYF,TGTGCCAGCAGTTACGGGGGGCCCCCAGCCTACGAGCAGTACTTC
TRBV29-1,-,TRBD2,TRBJ2-7,CSAGEGTGLHYEQYF,TGCAGCGCCGGGGAGGGGACGGGACTTCACTACGAGCAGTACTTC
TRBV6-1,-,TRBD2,TRBJ2-7,CASTQTSGEPYEQYF,TGTGCCAGCACCCAGACTAGCGGGGAACCTTACGAGCAGTACTTC
TRBV19,-,-,TRBJ2-1,CASTETPSSYNEQFF,TGTGCCAGTACGGAGACCCCGAGCTCCTACAATGAGCAGTTCTTC
TRBV7-9,-,-,TRBJ1-4,CASSRLQGGEKLFF,TGTGCCAGCAGCCGATTACAGGGTGGTGAAAAACTGTTTTTT
TRBV29-1,-,-,TRBJ2-1,CSVEEYNEQFF,TGCAGCGTTGAAGAATACAATGAGCAGTTCTTC
TRBV28,-,TRBD2,TRBJ2-2,CASSLWRTSGRGMGELFF,TGTGCCAGCAGTTTATGGAGGACTAGCGGGAGGGGGATGGGTGAGCTGTTTTTT
TRBV4-3,-,-,TRBJ2-7,CASSQDSGGARLYEQYF,TGCGCCAGCAGCCAAGATTCCGGGGGCGCACGTCTCTACGAGCAGTACTTC
TRBV11-2,-,-,TRBJ2-7,CASSLDRRVSGTYEQYF,TGTGCCAGCAGCTTAGATCGGAGAGTTAGCGGAACCTACGAGCAGTACTTC
TRBV5-1,-,TRBD2,TRBJ2-5,CASSPPREGAYETQYF,TGCGCCAGCAGCCCCCCCCGGGAGGGAGCGTATGAGACCCAGTACTTC
TRBV7-9,-,-,TRBJ2-7,CASSLVGSGDEQYF,TGTGCCAGCAGCTTAGTAGGGTCGGGCGACGAGCAGTACTTC
TRBV29-1,-,TRBD1,TRBJ2-1,CSVEPRGTGYNEQFF,TGCAGCGTTGAACCCCGGGGGACAGGCTACAATGAGCAGTTCTTC
TRBV7-9,-,TRBD2,TRBJ2-5,CASGGTRESVETQYF,TGTGCCAGCGGGGGGACGCGGGAGAGTGTAGAGACCCAGTACTTC
TRBV11-2,-,-,TRBJ2-2,CASSFRGELFF,TGTGCCAGCAGCTTTAGGGGGGAGCTGTTTTTT
TRBV23-1,-,-,TRBJ2-7,CASSLQGHLLYEQYF,TGCGCCAGCAGTCTCCAGGGACACCTCCTTTACGAGCAGTACTTC
TRBV6-5,-,-,TRBJ1-3,CASSYQGSGNTIYF,TGTGCCAGCAGTTACCAAGGTTCTGGAAACACCATATATTTT